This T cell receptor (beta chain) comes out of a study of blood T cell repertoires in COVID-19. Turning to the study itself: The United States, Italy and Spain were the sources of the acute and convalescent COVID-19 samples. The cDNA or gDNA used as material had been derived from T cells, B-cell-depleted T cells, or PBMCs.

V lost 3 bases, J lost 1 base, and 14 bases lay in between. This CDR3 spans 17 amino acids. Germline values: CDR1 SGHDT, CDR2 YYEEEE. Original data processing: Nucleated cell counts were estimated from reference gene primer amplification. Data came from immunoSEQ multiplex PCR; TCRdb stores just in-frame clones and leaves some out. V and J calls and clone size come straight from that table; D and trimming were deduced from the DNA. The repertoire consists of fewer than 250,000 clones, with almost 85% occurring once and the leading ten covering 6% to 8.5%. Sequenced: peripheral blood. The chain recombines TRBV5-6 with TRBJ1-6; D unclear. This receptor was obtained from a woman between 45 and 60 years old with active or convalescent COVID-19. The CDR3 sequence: CASSSTRVRSYNSPLHF. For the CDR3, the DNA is TGTGCCAGCAGCTCGACCCGAGTGCGGTCCTATAATTCACCCCTCCACTTT.